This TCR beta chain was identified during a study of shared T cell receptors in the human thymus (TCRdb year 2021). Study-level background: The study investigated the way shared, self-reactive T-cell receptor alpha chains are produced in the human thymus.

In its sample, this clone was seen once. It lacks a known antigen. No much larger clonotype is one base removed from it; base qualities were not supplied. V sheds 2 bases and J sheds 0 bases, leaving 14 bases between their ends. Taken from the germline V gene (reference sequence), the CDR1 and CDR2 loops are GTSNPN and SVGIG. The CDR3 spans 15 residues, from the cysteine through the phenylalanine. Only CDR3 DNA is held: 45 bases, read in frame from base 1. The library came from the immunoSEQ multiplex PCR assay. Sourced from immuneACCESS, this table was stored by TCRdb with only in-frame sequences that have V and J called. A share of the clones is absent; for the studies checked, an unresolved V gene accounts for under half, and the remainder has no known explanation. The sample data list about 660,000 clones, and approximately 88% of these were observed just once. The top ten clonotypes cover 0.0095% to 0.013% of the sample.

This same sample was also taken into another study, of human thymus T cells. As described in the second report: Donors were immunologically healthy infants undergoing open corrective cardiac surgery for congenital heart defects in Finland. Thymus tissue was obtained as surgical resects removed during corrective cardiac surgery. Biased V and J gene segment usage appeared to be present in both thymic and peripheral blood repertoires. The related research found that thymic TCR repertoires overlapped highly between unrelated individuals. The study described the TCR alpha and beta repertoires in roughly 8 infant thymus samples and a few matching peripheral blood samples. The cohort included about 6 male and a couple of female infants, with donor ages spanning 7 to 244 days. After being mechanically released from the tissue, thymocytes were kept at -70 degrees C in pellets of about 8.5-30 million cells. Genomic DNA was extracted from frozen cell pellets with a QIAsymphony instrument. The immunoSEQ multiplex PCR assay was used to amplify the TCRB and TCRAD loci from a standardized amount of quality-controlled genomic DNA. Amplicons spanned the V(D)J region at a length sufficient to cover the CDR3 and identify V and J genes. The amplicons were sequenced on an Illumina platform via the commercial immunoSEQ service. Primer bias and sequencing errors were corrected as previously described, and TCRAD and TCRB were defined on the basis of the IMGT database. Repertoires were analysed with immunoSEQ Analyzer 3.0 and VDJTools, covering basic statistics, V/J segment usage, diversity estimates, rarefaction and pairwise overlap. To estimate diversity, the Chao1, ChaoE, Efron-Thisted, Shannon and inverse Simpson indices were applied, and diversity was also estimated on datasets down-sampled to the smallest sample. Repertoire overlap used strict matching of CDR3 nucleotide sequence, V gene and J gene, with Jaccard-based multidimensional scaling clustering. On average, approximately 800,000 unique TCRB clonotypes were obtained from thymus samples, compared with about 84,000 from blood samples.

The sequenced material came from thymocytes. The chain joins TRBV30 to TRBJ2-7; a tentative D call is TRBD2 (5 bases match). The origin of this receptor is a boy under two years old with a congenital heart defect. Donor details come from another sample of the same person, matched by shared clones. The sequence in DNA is TGTGCCTGGAGTTACTCTGGCGGGCCCTCCTACGAGCAGTACTTC. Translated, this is CAWSYSGGPSYEQYF.